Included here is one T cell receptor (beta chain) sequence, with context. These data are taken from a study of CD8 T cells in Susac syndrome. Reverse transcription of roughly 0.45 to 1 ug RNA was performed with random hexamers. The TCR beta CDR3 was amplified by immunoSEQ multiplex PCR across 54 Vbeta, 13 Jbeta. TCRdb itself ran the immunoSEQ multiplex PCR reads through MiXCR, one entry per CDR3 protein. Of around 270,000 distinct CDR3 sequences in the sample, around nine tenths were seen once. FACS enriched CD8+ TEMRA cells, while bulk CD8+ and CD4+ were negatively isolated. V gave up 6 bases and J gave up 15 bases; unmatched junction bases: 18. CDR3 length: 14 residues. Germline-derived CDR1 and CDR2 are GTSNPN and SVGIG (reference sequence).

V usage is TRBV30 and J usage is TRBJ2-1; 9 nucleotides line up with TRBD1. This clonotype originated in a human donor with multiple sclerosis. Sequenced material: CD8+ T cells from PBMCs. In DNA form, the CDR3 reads TGTGCCTGTCGATGGGACAGGGACCCCCCCGTCCCGTTCTTC. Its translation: CACRWDRDPPVPFF.